The rows below give T cell receptor beta chains drawn from one sample of a study of identical twins. TCRdb processed the 5' RACE reads anew with MiXCR; each CDR3 protein has one entry. Among under 250,000 distinct CDR3 sequences listed, approximately 7.9% were seen once. These data were also reused for a study on yellow fever vaccine responses in identical twins.

The sample consisted of CD8+ T cells sorted from blood. The receptors come from a young woman in good health. The CDR3 runs from the conserved cysteine through the conserved F or W. Each record gives: J gene, CDR3 length, clone size, V gene, D gene, CDR3 protein, CDR3 DNA. D genes are given only for firm matches. For some rows the clone size is stated as once, few or many, or as a class when expanded; others skip it.

j_call: TRBJ2-3; cdr3_length: 16; clone_size: NA; v_call: TRBV29-1; d_call: TRBD2; cdr3_aa: CSVELSSGTSTDTQYF; cdr3_nt: TGCAGCGTTGAACTTAGTAGCGGGACTAGCACAGATACGCAGTATTTT
j_call: TRBJ2-1; cdr3_length: 14; clone_size: few; v_call: TRBV27; d_call: TRBD2; cdr3_aa: CASTSGVSYNEQFF; cdr3_nt: TGTGCCAGCACTAGCGGGGTCTCCTACAATGAGCAGTTCTTC
j_call: TRBJ1-2; cdr3_length: 20; clone_size: many; v_call: TRBV12-3/TRBV12-4; d_call: TRBD1; cdr3_aa: CASSLSSATGGVGSDYGYTF; cdr3_nt: TGTGCCAGCAGTTTATCCTCTGCGACAGGGGGCGTGGGATCTGACTATGGCTACACCTTC
j_call: TRBJ2-1; cdr3_length: 15; clone_size: NA; v_call: TRBV28; d_call: NA; cdr3_aa: CASSFPANSYNEQFF; cdr3_nt: TGTGCCAGCAGTTTCCCCGCCAACTCCTACAATGAGCAGTTCTTC
j_call: TRBJ2-1; cdr3_length: 13; clone_size: few; v_call: TRBV27; d_call: NA; cdr3_aa: CASRETSYNEQFF; cdr3_nt: TGTGCCAGCAGGGAAACGTCCTACAATGAGCAGTTCTTC
j_call: TRBJ2-1; cdr3_length: 15; clone_size: NA; v_call: TRBV20-1; d_call: NA; cdr3_aa: CSASPEVGQYNEQFF; cdr3_nt: TGCAGTGCTAGCCCGGAAGTTGGACAGTACAATGAGCAGTTCTTC
j_call: TRBJ2-2; cdr3_length: 14; clone_size: few; v_call: TRBV7-3; d_call: TRBD2; cdr3_aa: CASQETSLGGELFF; cdr3_nt: TGTGCCAGCCAAGAGACTAGCTTGGGCGGGGAGCTGTTTTTT
j_call: TRBJ1-2; cdr3_length: 13; clone_size: NA; v_call: TRBV25-1; d_call: TRBD1; cdr3_aa: CASTRTGNYGYTF; cdr3_nt: TGTGCCAGCACCCGGACAGGGAACTATGGCTACACCTTC
j_call: TRBJ2-7; cdr3_length: 14; clone_size: few; v_call: TRBV28; d_call: TRBD2; cdr3_aa: CASSGRTSSLEQYF; cdr3_nt: TGTGCCAGTTCCGGGAGGACTAGCTCCCTCGAGCAGTACTTC
j_call: TRBJ2-1; cdr3_length: 16; clone_size: many; v_call: TRBV7-2; d_call: TRBD2; cdr3_aa: CASSLVGASGNNEQFF; cdr3_nt: TGTGCCAGCAGCCTAGTAGGGGCTAGCGGAAACAATGAGCAGTTCTTC
j_call: TRBJ2-1; cdr3_length: 16; clone_size: NA; v_call: TRBV3-1; d_call: TRBD2; cdr3_aa: CASSLHPNSGYNEQFF; cdr3_nt: TGTGCCAGCAGTCTCCACCCAAATAGCGGGTACAATGAGCAGTTCTTC
j_call: TRBJ1-1; cdr3_length: 12; clone_size: many; v_call: TRBV2; d_call: TRBD1; cdr3_aa: CASSFGQGEAFF; cdr3_nt: TGTGCCAGCAGTTTCGGACAGGGTGAAGCTTTCTTT
j_call: TRBJ2-3; cdr3_length: 13; clone_size: NA; v_call: TRBV7-9; d_call: NA; cdr3_aa: CASSSPGVATQYF; cdr3_nt: TGTGCCAGCAGCTCCCCTGGGGTGGCTACGCAGTATTTT
j_call: TRBJ1-2; cdr3_length: 14; clone_size: few; v_call: TRBV7-9; d_call: NA; cdr3_aa: CASSTIEADYGYTF; cdr3_nt: TGTGCCAGCAGCACGATTGAGGCGGACTATGGCTACACCTTC
j_call: TRBJ2-5; cdr3_length: 11; clone_size: NA; v_call: TRBV5-1; d_call: TRBD1; cdr3_aa: CASSLGQGKYF; cdr3_nt: TGCGCCAGCAGCTTGGGACAGGGGAAGTACTTC